Listed below are T cell receptor beta chains from one sample, sequenced in a study of T cells in Graves' hyperthyroidism and ophthalmopathy. TCRdb re-called the multiplex PCR reads with MiXCR, one entry per CDR3 protein. Of about 560,000 distinct CDR3 sequences listed, over 15% are singletons. The material sequenced was blood. Receptor source: a young woman with Graves' hyperthyroidism. CDR3s include the opening cysteine and the closing phenylalanine or tryptophan. Each record gives: V gene, clone size, CDR3 protein. Clone size is given for some rows only: seen once, a few or many times, or a class if the clone is expanded.

TRBV7-9	many	CASSPLPDLNIYNEQFF
TRBV28	few	CASSSAPHTRANTEAFF
TRBV12-3/TRBV12-4	many	CASSRTKETQYF
TRBV19	NA	CASSIQTQYQETQYF
TRBV9	many	CASSLEGVDTEAFF
TRBV6-1	many	CASSYLALKYNEQFF
TRBV7-6	few	CASSHNLETDTQYF
TRBV12-3/TRBV12-4	NA	CASSLDRETYNEQFF
TRBV20-1	few	CSALRGTANTGELFF
TRBV5-5	few	CASSLRRIRASNYGYTF
TRBV28	many	CASSLWWGATETQYF
TRBV7-8	NA	CASSSTSGGANVLTF
TRBV7-9	few	CASSLASREQYF
TRBV5-1	NA	CASSLALGTMGYTF
TRBV11-3	many	CASSLRRTSGRHEQFF
TRBV27	few	CASSFSGPDFSYNEQFF
TRBV19	few	CASSIGLASYNEQFF
TRBV30	few	CAWSVRGGETQYF
TRBV5-6	many	CASSARGGNYGYTF
TRBV10-3	NA	CAIRAGGYNEQFF
TRBV7-9	many	CASSSDRGQHF
TRBV19	many	CASSFRDPGDLPQGDGYTF
TRBV7-8	many	CASSPGQLPGGYGYTF
TRBV20-1	many	CSASYIIYEQYF
TRBV29-1	many	CSVQKGTSYEQYF
TRBV19	NA	CASSMKLAGNAYEQYF
TRBV5-1	many	CASSSAGRGTGELFF
TRBV9	few	CASRYSSGSGQETQYF
TRBV2	few	CASSVSRGERPQHF
TRBV29-1	many	CSVDRGLGEQFF
TRBV5-1	NA	CASSWIAGDTDTQYF
TRBV7-9	few	CASSLDPGRSTEAFF
TRBV10-1	NA	CASQTVANTGELFF